The rows below give T cell receptor beta chains drawn from one sample of a study of cytomegalovirus exposure and HLA in healthy donors. The table came from immunoSEQ multiplex PCR; TCRdb's copy has only in-frame clones and leaves some out. Found here are about 170,000 clones, 75% to 85% of them singletons; the top ten hold roughly 0.99%. The sequencing input was PBMCs. The receptors were sampled from a girl aged 2 to 9 in good health and CMV-seropositive. Each CDR3 is given with its conserved first and last residue. Each record gives: D gene, J gene, V gene, clone size, CDR3 protein, CDR3 DNA. D genes are given only for firm matches. Only some rows state a clone size, as once, few, many or a class for expanded clones.

D: .; J: TRBJ2-7; V: TRBV27; size: .; CDR3: CASSHAGTYEQYF; DNA: TGTGCCAGCAGTCATGCCGGGACCTACGAGCAGTACTTC
D: .; J: TRBJ1-4; V: TRBV28; size: few; CDR3: CASSLGASEKLFF; DNA: TGTGCCAGCAGTTTGGGGGCCAGTGAAAAACTGTTTTTT
D: .; J: TRBJ2-3; V: TRBV18; size: .; CDR3: CASSRRPGSTDTQYF; DNA: TGTGCCAGCTCACGCCGGCCGGGGAGCACAGATACGCAGTATTTT
D: .; J: TRBJ1-6; V: TRBV28; size: .; CDR3: CASSLTGYSPLHF; DNA: TGTGCCAGCAGTTTAACGGGGTATTCACCCCTCCACTTT
D: .; J: TRBJ2-3; V: TRBV10-2; size: .; CDR3: CASRGSGTTDTQYF; DNA: TGCGCCAGCAGAGGTAGCGGCACCACAGATACGCAGTATTTT
D: .; J: TRBJ2-1; V: TRBV5-1; size: .; CDR3: CASSEKGPEEQFF; DNA: TGCGCCAGCAGCGAAAAGGGGCCGGAGGAGCAGTTCTTC
D: .; J: TRBJ2-7; V: TRBV7-8; size: few; CDR3: CASSLESGGSYYEQYF; DNA: TGTGCCAGCAGCTTAGAAAGTGGGGGCAGTTACTACGAGCAGTACTTC
D: .; J: TRBJ1-2; V: TRBV4-1; size: .; CDR3: CASSFTPGAGYGYTF; DNA: TGCGCCAGCAGCTTTACTCCAGGGGCTGGTTATGGCTACACCTTC
D: .; J: TRBJ1-2; V: TRBV28; size: .; CDR3: CASSPLLRDGYTF; DNA: TGTGCCAGCAGCCCCTTGTTGAGGGATGGCTACACCTTC
D: TRBD2; J: TRBJ2-5; V: TRBV10-1; size: .; CDR3: CASSEPGLAGGETQYF; DNA: TGCGCCAGCAGTGAGCCGGGACTAGCGGGAGGAGAGACCCAGTACTTC
D: TRBD1; J: TRBJ1-1; V: TRBV6-1; size: .; CDR3: CASMRGLTEAFF; DNA: TGTGCCAGCATGAGGGGGCTCACTGAAGCTTTCTTT